One sample yielded the 19 T cell receptor beta chains listed below, sequenced in a study of T cells after yellow fever vaccination. Using its own MiXCR run on the 5' RACE reads, TCRdb lists one record per CDR3 protein. The sample has a few hundred thousand distinct CDR3 sequences, 17% seen once. Specimen: PBMCs, collected 4 to 6 days after the first yellow fever vaccination. The receptors here all came from a man aged 18 to 30 who received the YFV17D yellow fever vaccine.

The chain employs TRBV4-1 and TRBJ1-1; D not certain. This CDR3 is built from 15 residues. Germline CDR1 MGHRA, CDR2 YSYEKL. V dropped 1 base and J dropped 0 bases, with 9 bases sitting between them. The CDR3 loop is CASSQAEGVNTEAFF. CDR3 sequence (DNA): TGCGCCAGCAGCCAAGCTGAGGGTGTGAACACTGAAGCTTTCTTT.

This clonotype was observed a handful of times. The chain links TRBV6-1 to TRBJ1-2; TRBD1 aligns across 7 bases. The CDR3 has 14 residues. Germline CDR1 and CDR2: MNHNS and SASEGT. V lost 7 bases to trimming and J lost 5 bases; unmatched junction nucleotides: 10. The DNA for the CDR3 is TGTGCCAGCAAGGGGCGCGACAGGGCATATGGCTACACCTTC. As protein: CASKGRDRAYGYTF.

This clonotype appeared a few times. This chain links TRBV12-3 or TRBV12-4 with TRBJ2-1, with a tentative D call TRBD2 (6 bases). The CDR3 consists of 17 residues. Deletions cut 6 bases from V and 2 bases from J, with 20 bases between. CDR3 nucleotide sequence: TGTGCCAGCAGCCCCCCCTTCGGAGCGGGTACCTACAATGAGCAGTTCTTC. Protein product: CASSPPFGAGTYNEQFF.

V usage is TRBV6-2 or TRBV6-3 and J usage is TRBJ1-2, with D perhaps TRBD1 (6 bases). The CDR3 runs to 14 residues. The germline V gene encodes CDR1 MNHEY and CDR2 SVGEGT. V shed 6 bases and J shed 2 bases, with 13 bases lying between them. CDR3 sequence: CASSQQGTNYGYTF. CDR3 in DNA: TGTGCCAGCAGCCAGCAGGGGACGAACTATGGCTACACCTTC.

CDR3 amino acids: CASSYRQGAWGYTF. CDR3 DNA: TGTGCCAGCAGTTACCGCCAGGGGGCTTGGGGCTACACCTTC. The V call is TRBV6-5, the J call TRBJ1-2; 8 nucleotides line up with TRBD1. The CDR3 is made up of 14 amino acids. Germline V gene data show CDR1 as MNHEY and CDR2 as SVGAGI. J was trimmed by 8 bases and V by 2 bases; bases with no gene match: 7.

This sequence joins TRBV4-2 and TRBJ2-1; 9 nucleotides align to TRBD1. J gave up 7 bases and V 6 bases, and 10 bases lay outside the gene matches. Germline CDR1 reads LGHNA; CDR2 reads YNFKEQ. CDR3 length: 15 residues. The CDR3 sequence: CASSPKDRGGNEQFF. The DNA of the CDR3 is TGTGCCAGCAGTCCTAAGGACAGGGGAGGGAATGAGCAGTTCTTC.

This clonotype was found a few times. The chain links TRBV20-1 to TRBJ2-7; D remains unclear. The CDR3 spans 13 residues. Trimming pared 3 bases from V and 0 bases from J, leaving 9 bases between. The V gene's germline CDR1 is DFQATT and CDR2 SNEGSKA (reference sequence). The CDR3 spells CSAREGNSYEQYF. CDR3 bases: TGCAGTGCTAGGGAAGGTAACTCCTACGAGCAGTACTTC.

The chain couples TRBV7-2 to TRBJ2-5; no firm D call. Looked up from germline, CDR1 is SGHTA and CDR2 is FQGNSA. The CDR3 has 13 amino acids. V was trimmed by 5 bases and J by 5 bases, leaving 12 bases between them. The CDR3 here is CASSRALMETQYF. The CDR3 DNA is TGTGCCAGCAGCAGAGCGTTGATGGAGACCCAGTACTTC.

This clonotype occurred many times. The J gene is TRBJ2-3, the V gene TRBV3-1; 8 bases line up with TRBD2. The CDR3 extends over 15 amino acids. CDR1 LGHDT and CDR2 YNNKEL come from the germline V gene (reference sequence). V trimming: 1 base; J trimming: 4 bases; junction bases outside the gene matches: 4. CDR3 in DNA: TGTGCCAGCAGCCAAGCGGGGGGGCCTGCAGATACGCAGTATTTT. Protein product: CASSQAGGPADTQYF.

This clonotype has only one observation. The rearrangement uses TRBV6-5 and TRBJ1-2; TRBD1 matches 10 bases. Trimming removed 3 bases from V and 8 bases from J; junction bases left unmatched: 6. The CDR3 has 14 amino acids. The germline gives CDR1 MNHEY, CDR2 SVGAGI. This CDR3 reads CASSYGTGARGYTF. The CDR3 nucleotides read TGTGCCAGCAGTTATGGGACAGGGGCCCGAGGCTACACCTTC.

The table lists this clonotype with a count of one. This rearrangement joins TRBV3-1 to TRBJ2-1; D may be TRBD1 (5 bases). V was pared by 1 base and J by 6 bases, with 10 bases between. The CDR3 sequence is 14 residues long. Germline V gene lookup returns CDR1 LGHDT and CDR2 YNNKEL (reference sequence). CDR3 region: CASSQVSRVNEQFF. In nucleotides, the CDR3 is TGTGCCAGCAGCCAAGTCAGCAGGGTCAATGAGCAGTTCTTC.

This clonotype showed up many times. The genes are TRBV5-5 and TRBJ2-5, with D possibly TRBD1 on 6 matching bases. This CDR3 spans 13 amino acids. V lost 4 bases and J lost 7, with 14 bases in between. Germline CDR1 is SGHKS and CDR2 is YYEKEE (reference sequence). The CDR3 here is CASSPDSVWTQYF. CDR3 bases: TGTGCCAGCAGCCCGGACAGTGTTTGGACCCAGTACTTC.

This clonotype was detected a few times. The gene calls are TRBV28 and TRBJ1-1; D gene ambiguous. This CDR3 contains 14 residues. The germline gives CDR1 MDHEN, CDR2 SYDVKM. Trimming took off 5 bases at V and 4 bases at J, with 14 bases between the two ends. CDR3 sequence: CASSDPPVPTEAFF. The CDR3 region has the DNA TGTGCCAGCAGTGACCCCCCCGTCCCCACTGAAGCTTTCTTT.

The rearrangement links TRBV9 to TRBJ1-1; no definite D call. CDR1 is SGDLS, CDR2 YYNGEE, per germline. The CDR3 extends over 16 amino acids. V lost 3 bases, J lost 1 base, and 16 bases lay in between. CDR3 nucleotide sequence: TGTGCCAGCAGCGCCCCGGAAGGAGGGTCGAACACTGAAGCTTTCTTT. The encoded protein is CASSAPEGGSNTEAFF.

This clonotype was picked up a small number of times. The chain joins TRBV7-9 to TRBJ2-3; TRBD1 matches 10 bases. Germline V gene lookup returns CDR1 SEHNR and CDR2 FQNEAQ (reference sequence). This CDR3 has 14 residues. The trim removed 6 bases at V and 9 bases at J, leaving 9 bases unmatched. The CDR3 here is CASRVGTGDRTQYF. CDR3 nucleotides: TGTGCCAGCAGGGTCGGGACAGGGGATCGCACGCAGTATTTT.

V is TRBV3-1 and J is TRBJ2-7, with D hard to call. The CDR3 length is 12 residues. Per the germline V gene, CDR1 is LGHDT and CDR2 is YNNKEL (reference sequence). Trimming left V 0 bases short and J 2 bases short, with 2 bases between. The CDR3 loop reads CASSQDPYEQYF. The CDR3 coding sequence is TGTGCCAGCAGCCAAGATCCCTACGAGCAGTACTTC.

This clonotype was observed a handful of times. The genes are TRBV5-1 and TRBJ2-5; a possible D gene is TRBD1 (6 bases). In germline, CDR1 is SGHRS, CDR2 YFSETQ. This CDR3 comprises 15 residues. V lost 1 base and J 4 bases, leaving 14 bases between the germline ends. CDR3 in DNA: TGCGCCAGCAGCTTGTTTTCAGGGGTTGGAGAGACCCAGTACTTC. Amino acid sequence: CASSLFSGVGETQYF. Using reference TRBV5-1 and TRBJ2-5 for the parts outside the CDR3, the full variable domain is KAGVTQTPRYLIKTRGQQVTLSCSPISGHRSVSWYQQTPGQGLQFLFEYFSETQRNKGNFPGRFSGRQFSNSRSEMNVSTLELGDSALYLCASSLFSGVGETQYFGPGTRLLVL.

The rearrangement uses TRBV7-2 and TRBJ1-2; D possibly corresponds to TRBD1 (5 bases). CDR1 and CDR2 (germline): SGHTA, FQGNSA. There are 14 residues in the CDR3. V was cut by 5 bases and J by 6 bases, with 16 bases left in between. The CDR3 DNA reads as TGTGCCAGCAGCCGTCCCTATGGGGCCGATGGCTACACCTTC. This translates into CASSRPYGADGYTF.

This clonotype was seen only a few times. V usage is TRBV12-3 or TRBV12-4 and J usage is TRBJ1-2; tentatively, D is TRBD1 (6 bases). The CDR3 is 14 residues long. Trimming took 6 bases from V and 6 from J, leaving 17 bases between them. CDR3 region: CASSHRVRSDGYTF. DNA for the CDR3: TGTGCCAGCAGCCACAGGGTGCGGAGTGATGGCTACACCTTC.